This TCR beta chain was found in a study of ipilimumab plus nivolumab after autologous stem cell transplantation. Study context: Patients received a median of about five ipilimumab and 8 or 9 nivolumab doses. Myeloma cases were transplant-naive high-risk or relapsed within 3 years post first autologous transplant. The study, taken as a whole, reports: Per the authors, repertoire, Treg and microbiota data justify further study.

J was trimmed by 5 bases and V by 3 bases; bases with no gene match: 6. Germline assignment: CDR1 SGHRS and CDR2 YFSETQ. CDR3 length equals 14 residues. With regard to this clone: Antigen specificity is unknown.

Patients got ipilimumab 1 mg/kg beginning 14 to 28 days post-transplant. Sequenced by immunoSEQ multiplex PCR; TCRdb stores in-frame clones only, minus some. The sample comprises 40,000 to 45,000 clones, around 92% of which are singletons, and roughly 0.87% rests with the top ten. The source was PBMCs, collected in a trial of ipilimumab plus nivolumab as post-transplant consolidation. V gene TRBV5-1 combines with J gene TRBJ2-7, with TRBD1 matching 9 bases. The TCR was taken from a male donor with multiple myeloma. The CDR3: CASSWLTGGNEQYF. The CDR3 DNA sequence: TGCGCCAGCAGCTGGCTGACAGGGGGTAACGAGCAGTACTTC.